This TCR beta chain was identified in a study of blood T cell repertoires in COVID-19. On the study more broadly: Donors in the United States, Italy and Spain gave samples during acute or convalescent COVID-19.

V lost 4 bases and J lost 5, with 11 bases in between. CDR1 and CDR2 (germline): LNHDA, SQIVND (reference sequence). The CDR3 is 13 residues long. Authors' methods: The authors estimated nucleated cell counts from reference gene primer amplification. The table came from immunoSEQ multiplex PCR; TCRdb's copy has only in-frame clones and leaves some out. Clonal size and the V and J genes are those of that table, whereas D and trimming came from the DNA. The profile shows around 150,000 clones, around 92% of them singletons. The clonotype originates from a man aged 25-45 years with COVID-19, enrolled during active disease. The sample was peripheral blood. The rearrangement joins TRBV19 to TRBJ2-5, with D perhaps TRBD1 (6 bases). CDR3 residues: CASSNRDRETQYF. CDR3 nucleotide sequence: TGTGCCAGTAGTAATAGAGACAGGGAGACCCAGTACTTC.